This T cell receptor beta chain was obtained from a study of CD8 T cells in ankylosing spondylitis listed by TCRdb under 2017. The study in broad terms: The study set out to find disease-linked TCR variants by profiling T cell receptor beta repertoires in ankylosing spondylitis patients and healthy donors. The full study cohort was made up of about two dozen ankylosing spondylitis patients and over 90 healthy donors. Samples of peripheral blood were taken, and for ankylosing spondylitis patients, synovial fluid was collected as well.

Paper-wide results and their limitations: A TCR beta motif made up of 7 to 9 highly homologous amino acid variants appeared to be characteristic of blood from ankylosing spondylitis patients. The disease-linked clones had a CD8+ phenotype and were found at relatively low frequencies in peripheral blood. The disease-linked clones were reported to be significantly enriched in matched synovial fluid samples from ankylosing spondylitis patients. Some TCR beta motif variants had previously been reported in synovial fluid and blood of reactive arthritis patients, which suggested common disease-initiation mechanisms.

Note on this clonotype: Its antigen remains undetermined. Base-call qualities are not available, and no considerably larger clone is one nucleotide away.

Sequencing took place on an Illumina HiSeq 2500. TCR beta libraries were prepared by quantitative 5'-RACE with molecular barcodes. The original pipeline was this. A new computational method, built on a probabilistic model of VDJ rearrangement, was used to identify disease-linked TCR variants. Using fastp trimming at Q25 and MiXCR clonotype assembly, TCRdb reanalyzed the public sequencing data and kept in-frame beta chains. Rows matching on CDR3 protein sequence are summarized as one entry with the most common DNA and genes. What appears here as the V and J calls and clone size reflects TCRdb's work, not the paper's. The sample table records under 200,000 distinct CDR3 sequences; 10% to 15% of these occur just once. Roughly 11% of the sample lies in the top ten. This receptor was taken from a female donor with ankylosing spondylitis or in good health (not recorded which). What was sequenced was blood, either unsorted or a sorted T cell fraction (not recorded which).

Here the CDR3 is given as CASSGTGPRVAFF. The bases read TGTGCCAGCAGTGGGACAGGGCCCAGGGTAGCTTTCTTT. The V gene is TRBV6-1 and the J gene is TRBJ1-1; TRBD1 aligns with 8 central bases. CDR3 length: 13 amino acids, cysteine to phenylalanine. The kept DNA is CDR3 alone, 39 bases in frame from the first base. From V the trimming removes 4 bases and from J it removes 10 bases, while the gene matches leave 8 bases of the junction unaccounted for. According to the germline V gene, CDR1 reads MNHNS and CDR2 reads SASEGT.